This is a list of T cell receptor beta chains from one sample in a study of glioma-infiltrating T cells after dendritic cell vaccination. Some clones are missing from TCRdb's copy, which holds only in-frame ones; the method was immunoSEQ multiplex PCR. Here the sample spans around 97,000 clones, 75% to 85% being singletons. Sequencing was performed on blood, taken before dendritic cell vaccination. These receptors originate from a human donor with glioblastoma. The CDR3 runs from the conserved cysteine through the conserved F or W. A D gene is named only where the DNA matches it firmly. Size values are once, few and many counts, or a class for expanded clones, and some rows have none.

j_call: TRBJ2-5; v_call: TRBV5-1; d_call: TRBD1; clone_size: NA; cdr3_aa: CASSYPGQGVSGETQYF; cdr3_nt: TGCGCCAGCAGCTACCCGGGACAGGGGGTATCAGGGGAGACCCAGTACTTC
j_call: TRBJ1-1; v_call: TRBV6-5; d_call: NA; clone_size: NA; cdr3_aa: CASSPAGNRAFF; cdr3_nt: TGTGCCAGCAGTCCTGCGGGCAATCGAGCTTTCTTT
j_call: TRBJ2-1; v_call: TRBV7-6; d_call: TRBD1; clone_size: NA; cdr3_aa: CASSPTGGFYNEQFF; cdr3_nt: TGTGCCAGCAGCCCCACAGGGGGCTTTTACAATGAGCAGTTCTTC
j_call: TRBJ1-6; v_call: TRBV9; d_call: TRBD1; clone_size: once; cdr3_aa: CASSANRGRNSPLHF; cdr3_nt: TGTGCCAGCAGCGCGAACAGGGGGCGTAATTCACCCCTCCACTTT
j_call: TRBJ2-3; v_call: TRBV6-1; d_call: TRBD2; clone_size: NA; cdr3_aa: CASSSLAGERDTQYF; cdr3_nt: TGTGCCAGCAGTAGTTTAGCGGGGGAGAGAGATACGCAGTATTTT
j_call: TRBJ2-1; v_call: TRBV5-4; d_call: TRBD1; clone_size: NA; cdr3_aa: CASSPRTGVYNEQFF; cdr3_nt: TGTGCCAGCAGCCCCCGGACAGGGGTCTACAATGAGCAGTTCTTC
j_call: TRBJ1-1; v_call: TRBV29-1; d_call: NA; clone_size: NA; cdr3_aa: CSVDSSAYRALNTEAFF; cdr3_nt: TGCAGCGTCGATAGTTCGGCCTACAGGGCCCTGAACACTGAAGCTTTCTTT
j_call: TRBJ1-2; v_call: TRBV12-5; d_call: TRBD1; clone_size: NA; cdr3_aa: CASGWGTGGDYGYTF; cdr3_nt: TGTGCTAGTGGTTGGGGGACAGGAGGTGACTATGGCTACACCTTC
j_call: TRBJ2-5; v_call: TRBV30; d_call: TRBD1; clone_size: few; cdr3_aa: CAFSKGQVETQYF; cdr3_nt: TGTGCCTTCTCGAAGGGACAGGTGGAGACCCAGTACTTC
j_call: TRBJ1-1; v_call: TRBV19; d_call: NA; clone_size: NA; cdr3_aa: CASSPHTGMNTEAFF; cdr3_nt: TGTGCCAGTAGCCCTCATACCGGGATGAACACTGAAGCTTTCTTT
j_call: TRBJ1-1; v_call: TRBV27; d_call: NA; clone_size: NA; cdr3_aa: CASSLWRGGLDTEAFF; cdr3_nt: TGTGCCAGCAGTTTATGGAGAGGGGGTCTCGACACTGAAGCTTTCTTT
j_call: TRBJ1-4; v_call: TRBV6-5; d_call: NA; clone_size: few; cdr3_aa: CASSFTGMELFF; cdr3_nt: TGTGCCAGCAGTTTCACCGGGATGGAACTGTTTTTT
j_call: TRBJ2-4; v_call: TRBV2; d_call: TRBD1; clone_size: NA; cdr3_aa: CASRDRLNKNIQYF; cdr3_nt: TGTGCCAGCAGGGACAGGTTAAACAAAAACATTCAGTACTTC
j_call: TRBJ1-1; v_call: TRBV29-1; d_call: NA; clone_size: NA; cdr3_aa: CSVEGRRRGNTEAFF; cdr3_nt: TGCAGCGTTGAAGGACGGAGGAGGGGGAACACTGAAGCTTTCTTT
j_call: TRBJ1-4; v_call: TRBV6-6; d_call: NA; clone_size: NA; cdr3_aa: CASTLGGAGEKLFF; cdr3_nt: TGTGCCAGCACCCTGGGTGGGGCGGGGGAAAAACTGTTTTTT
j_call: TRBJ2-3; v_call: TRBV10-3; d_call: TRBD1; clone_size: once; cdr3_aa: CAIKGQGASLPPYF; cdr3_nt: TGTGCCATCAAGGGACAGGGGGCTTCTTTACCCCCGTATTTT
j_call: TRBJ2-3; v_call: TRBV4-1; d_call: NA; clone_size: NA; cdr3_aa: CASSQRAGASTDTQYF; cdr3_nt: TGCGCCAGCAGCCAAAGGGCAGGGGCTTCCACAGATACGCAGTATTTT
j_call: TRBJ2-7; v_call: TRBV7-2; d_call: TRBD1; clone_size: NA; cdr3_aa: CASSLDRAYEQYF; cdr3_nt: TGTGCCAGCAGCTTGGACAGGGCCTACGAGCAGTACTTC
j_call: TRBJ2-5; v_call: TRBV5-6; d_call: NA; clone_size: NA; cdr3_aa: CASSLTPGAGETQYF; cdr3_nt: TGTGCCAGCAGCTTGACGCCAGGTGCCGGAGAGACCCAGTACTTC
j_call: TRBJ2-7; v_call: TRBV7-2; d_call: TRBD2; clone_size: once; cdr3_aa: CASSSTSGGGYEQYF; cdr3_nt: TGTGCCAGCAGCTCGACTAGCGGGGGGGGCTACGAGCAGTACTTC
j_call: TRBJ1-3; v_call: TRBV18; d_call: NA; clone_size: NA; cdr3_aa: CASSPQGLSGNTIYF; cdr3_nt: TGTGCCAGCTCACCACAGGGGCTAAGTGGAAACACCATATATTTT
j_call: TRBJ1-5; v_call: TRBV6-1; d_call: NA; clone_size: NA; cdr3_aa: CASSEGGQPQHF; cdr3_nt: TGTGCCAGCAGTGAGGGGGGGCAGCCCCAGCATTTT
j_call: TRBJ2-2; v_call: TRBV27; d_call: TRBD1; clone_size: NA; cdr3_aa: CASSLLGTGRRVANTGELFF; cdr3_nt: TGTGCCAGCAGTTTATTAGGGACAGGGAGGCGCGTTGCGAACACCGGGGAGCTGTTTTTT
j_call: TRBJ2-2; v_call: TRBV19; d_call: NA; clone_size: NA; cdr3_aa: CASSRRQVGGELFF; cdr3_nt: TGTGCCAGTAGTCGCCGGCAGGTCGGCGGGGAGCTGTTTTTT
j_call: TRBJ1-6; v_call: TRBV6-6; d_call: NA; clone_size: NA; cdr3_aa: CASSYRDRPSNSPLHF; cdr3_nt: TGTGCCAGCAGTTACCGTGACAGGCCTTCGAATTCACCCCTCCACTTT
j_call: TRBJ2-4; v_call: TRBV6-1; d_call: TRBD2; clone_size: NA; cdr3_aa: CASSGASGVQYF; cdr3_nt: TGTGCCAGCAGTGGGGCTAGCGGGGTTCAGTACTTC
j_call: TRBJ1-2; v_call: TRBV4-2; d_call: NA; clone_size: NA; cdr3_aa: CASSQAGGSYGYTF; cdr3_nt: TGTGCCAGCAGCCAGGCCGGGGGGTCCTATGGCTACACCTTC
j_call: TRBJ1-6; v_call: TRBV30; d_call: TRBD1; clone_size: NA; cdr3_aa: CAWSWRGQGNSPLHF; cdr3_nt: TGTGCCTGGAGCTGGCGGGGACAGGGTAATTCACCCCTCCACTTT
j_call: TRBJ1-1; v_call: TRBV5-4; d_call: NA; clone_size: NA; cdr3_aa: CASKTPSGGENTEAFF; cdr3_nt: TGTGCCAGCAAAACACCCAGCGGGGGGGAGAACACTGAAGCTTTCTTT
j_call: TRBJ1-2; v_call: TRBV27; d_call: NA; clone_size: NA; cdr3_aa: CASSLSAGNYGYTF; cdr3_nt: TGTGCCAGCAGTTTATCAGCGGGTAACTATGGCTACACCTTC
j_call: TRBJ2-3; v_call: TRBV5-1; d_call: NA; clone_size: NA; cdr3_aa: CASSLDGLSTDTQYF; cdr3_nt: TGCGCCAGCAGCTTGGATGGACTAAGCACAGATACGCAGTATTTT